This T cell receptor beta chain emerged from a study of identical twins. Study findings and constraints: These conclusions were based on statistical analysis (cross-sectional, not following the same donors).

This clonotype was detected ten times or more. As yet, its antigen is unknown. TCRdb called the 5' RACE reads again in MiXCR, with one record for every CDR3 protein. The sample lists 700,000 or so distinct CDR3 sequences; 8.6% were seen once. These records were also assigned to another study, of yellow fever vaccine responses in identical twins.

Sequences were obtained from PBMCs. The receptor was isolated from a woman aged 18 to 35 in good health.

CDR3 nucleotides: TGCGCCAGCAGCCAAACCGGGACAGGTAATGAAAAACTGTTTTTT. This gives the protein CASSQTGTGNEKLFF. The rearrangement uses TRBV4-1 and TRBJ1-4; 8 bases agree with TRBD1. Germline V gene lookup returns CDR1 MGHRA and CDR2 YSYEKL. The CDR3 sequence is 15 residues long. Germline trimming cut 2 bases from V and 4 bases from J; bases unmatched to any gene: 3.